The 25 T cell receptor beta chains reported below all come from one sample, sequenced in a study of blood T cell repertoires in COVID-19. The method was immunoSEQ multiplex PCR; TCRdb's version includes in-frame clones alone and lacks a portion of them. In the table there are around 39,000 clones, around three quarters of which are singletons. Sequencing was performed on peripheral blood. The receptors originated from a woman between 70 and 85 years old with acute or convalescent COVID-19.

This clone was seen a handful of times. This chain connects TRBV4-1 to TRBJ2-1; D is uncertain. V shed 0 bases and J shed 11 bases, with 14 bases lying between them. CDR3 length: 14 residues. Germline loops: CDR1 MGHRA, CDR2 YSYEKL. The DNA for the CDR3 is TGCGCCAGCAGCCAAGATTCGGGTCCGCAAAAGCAGTTCTTC. This translates into CASSQDSGPQKQFF.

The chain is built from TRBV5-1 and TRBJ2-6; D is unclear. Trimming cost V 3 bases and J 0 bases, with 4 bases left between them. The CDR3 has 14 residues. The germline V gene encodes CDR1 SGHRS and CDR2 YFSETQ. The CDR3 loop reads CASSSVSGANVLTF. CDR3 bases: TGCGCCAGCAGCTCAGTCTCTGGGGCCAACGTCCTGACTTTC.

The rearrangement uses TRBV19 and TRBJ2-2; no firm D call. CDR1 and CDR2 (germline): LNHDA, SQIVND (reference sequence). This CDR3 is built from 13 residues. V lost 5 bases and J 4 bases, leaving 8 bases between the germline ends. The CDR3 nucleotides read TGTGCCAGTAGTGGGCTCGTCACCGGGGAGCTGTTTTTT. Residues: CASSGLVTGELFF.

This chain connects TRBV6-6 to TRBJ1-5; perhaps TRBD1 as D (6 bases). V was pared by 4 bases and J by 7 bases, with 8 bases between. This CDR3 spans 12 amino acids. CDR1 MNHNY and CDR2 SVGAGI come from the germline V gene (reference sequence). In nucleotides, the CDR3 is TGTGCCAGCAGTTCAGGGGTCCAGCCCCAGCATTTT. It specifies CASSSGVQPQHF.

V is TRBV7-8 and J is TRBJ2-5, with TRBD2 matching over 9 bases. Germline V CDR1 and CDR2: SGHVS, FQNEAQ. The CDR3 spans 14 residues. With 3 bases clipped from V and 3 bases from J, the junction kept 2 bases outside the gene matches. CDR3 nucleotide sequence: TGTGCCAGCAGCTTTCGGACTAGCGAAGAGACCCAGTACTTC. The encoded protein is CASSFRTSEETQYF.

V is TRBV21-1 and J is TRBJ2-7; the D call of TRBD2 is as the table states it, not checked on the DNA. TRBV21-1 is a known pseudogene. The CDR3 has 16 amino acids. The CDR3 protein is CASSERESRRSHEQYF. The CDR3 region has the DNA TGTGCCAGCAGTGAAAGGGAGAGCAGGAGAAGCCACGAGCAGTACTTC.

The V and J genes are TRBV19 and TRBJ2-7; the D gene is possibly TRBD1 (6 bases). Trimming left V 1 base short and J 5 bases short, with 15 bases between. Germline V gives CDR1 LNHDA, CDR2 SQIVND (reference sequence). This CDR3 spans 15 amino acids. The CDR3 bases are TGTGCCAGTAGTATAGCACAGGACAGTTCCCACGAGCAGTACTTC. Translating it yields CASSIAQDSSHEQYF.

V usage is TRBV10-1 and J usage is TRBJ2-3; TRBD1 aligns across 9 bases. V lost 6 bases and J lost 2; bases outside the gene matches: 6. CDR3 length equals 15 residues. Germline-derived CDR1 and CDR2 are WNHNN and SYGVQD (reference sequence). CDR3 sequence: CASSLDRGFTDTQYF. The CDR3 bases are TGCGCCAGCAGCCTGGACAGGGGATTCACAGATACGCAGTATTTT.

This clone was seen only a few times. The chain has TRBV7-9 and TRBJ1-1, with D unclear. V gave up 1 base and J gave up 5 bases, with 5 bases separating them. The length of the CDR3 is 12 residues. Germline CDR1 reads SEHNR; CDR2 reads FQNEAQ (reference sequence). CDR3 region: CASSLGRTEAFF. CDR3 DNA sequence: TGTGCCAGCAGCTTAGGCAGGACTGAAGCTTTCTTT.

The genes are TRBV6-2 or TRBV6-3 and TRBJ2-7; TRBD2 might be the D (6 bases). Germline CDR1 reads MNHEY; CDR2 reads SVGEGT. This CDR3 is built from 15 residues. Between the trimmed V and J ends, which lost 1 base and 2 bases, there was a span of 12 bases. CDR3 in DNA: TGTGCCAGCAGTTACTGGGACTCCAGAACCTACGAGCAGTACTTC. Its translation is CASSYWDSRTYEQYF.

The chain links TRBV4-2 to TRBJ2-7, with 9 bases that match TRBD2. The germline CDR1 and CDR2 sequences are LGHNA and YNFKEQ. Trimming cost V 0 bases and J 1 base; bases outside gene matches: 1. There are 15 residues in the CDR3. The chain's CDR3 is CASSQDTSGSYEQYF. The CDR3, as DNA: TGTGCCAGCAGCCAAGATACTAGCGGGTCCTACGAGCAGTACTTC.

CDR3 nucleotides: TGCAGCGCTACCTTCCCGGGACAGGGTTATGAGCAGTTCTTC. This translates into CSATFPGQGYEQFF. The chain is built from TRBV29-1 and TRBJ2-1; TRBD1 aligns across 9 bases. Germline V lookup: CDR1 SQVTM, CDR2 ANQGSEA. The CDR3 is 14 amino acids. V was pared by 7 bases and J by 8 bases, with 12 bases of the junction left unmatched.

The V and J genes are TRBV5-1 and TRBJ2-1; 11 nucleotides match TRBD2. The germline CDR1 and CDR2 sequences are SGHRS and YFSETQ. The CDR3 extends over 16 amino acids. The J segment lost 0 bases and the V segment lost 6 bases, leaving 5 bases of the junction unmatched. CDR3 DNA sequence: TGCGCCAGCAAAACCGGGACTAGCGGCTCCTACAATGAGCAGTTCTTC. Its protein product is CASKTGTSGSYNEQFF. The full variable domain, in which reference TRBV5-1 and TRBJ2-1 provide the parts outside the CDR3, is KAGVTQTPRYLIKTRGQQVTLSCSPISGHRSVSWYQQTPGQGLQFLFEYFSETQRNKGNFPGRFSGRQFSNSRSEMNVSTLELGDSALYLCASKTGTSGSYNEQFFGPGTRLTVL.

The chain uses TRBV12-3 or TRBV12-4 and TRBJ2-5; a weak D match, TRBD2 (5 bases). The CDR3 sequence is 12 residues long. V lost 6 bases and J lost 5, with 10 bases in between. CDR3 protein: CASRVRGETQYF. Here the CDR3 DNA reads TGTGCCAGCAGAGTAAGAGGGGAGACCCAGTACTTC.

The rearrangement joins TRBV6-5 to TRBJ2-3, with TRBD2 matching 10 bases. Germline CDR1 MNHEY, CDR2 SVGAGI. The CDR3 consists of 16 residues. The V and J ends lost 2 bases and 5 bases, in that order; junction bases with no gene match: 7. Here the CDR3 reads CASSYTNRLAGDTQYF. The CDR3 coding sequence is TGTGCCAGCAGTTACACCAACCGACTAGCGGGAGATACGCAGTATTTT.

The chain has TRBV10-3 and TRBJ2-2; tentative D call: TRBD1 (6 bases). V lost 11 bases and J lost 3, with 13 bases in between. CDR1 is ENHRY and CDR2 is SYGVKD in the germline V gene. This CDR3 is 13 amino acids long. This chain's CDR3 is CAGGLRDTGELFF. The CDR3 coding sequence is TGTGCCGGGGGCCTCCGGGACACCGGGGAGCTGTTTTTT.

The chain links TRBV27 to TRBJ1-5; D not resolved. The V end lost 3 bases, the J end lost 6 bases, and 15 bases lay between the germline ends. CDR3 length: 15 residues. CDR1 MNHEY and CDR2 SMNVEV come from the germline V gene (reference sequence). The CDR3 DNA is TGTGCCAGCAGTTTGCGGGCTATGTCGGGTCAGCCCCAGCATTTT. Translating gives CASSLRAMSGQPQHF.

The chain couples TRBV2 to TRBJ2-2, with 8 bases that match TRBD1. Germline CDR1 reads SNHLY; CDR2 reads FYNNEI. CDR3 length: 15 amino acids. The ends lost 1 base at V and 4 bases at J; junction bases unmatched: 2. For the CDR3, the DNA is TGTGCCAGCAGTGAAGTCGGACAGGGCACCGGGGAGCTGTTTTTT. Protein product: CASSEVGQGTGELFF.

This sequence joins TRBV7-9 and TRBJ1-3; the D is unclear. The CDR3 sequence is 12 residues long. Germline loops: CDR1 SEHNR, CDR2 FQNEAQ (reference sequence). Trimming left V 5 bases short and J 8 bases short, with 10 bases between. CDR3 bases: TGTGCCAGCAGCCTCACTACGGACACCATATATTTT. This encodes CASSLTTDTIYF.

V usage is TRBV6-1 and J usage is TRBJ1-2; the D is unclear. The CDR3 runs 15 residues. V was clipped by 2 bases and J by 1 base, with 11 bases between them. Per germline, CDR1 MNHNS and CDR2 SASEGT. The CDR3 DNA is TGTGCCAGCAGTGAAAACAGACTATTTAACTATGGCTACACCTTC. It encodes CASSENRLFNYGYTF.

V is TRBV5-1 and J is TRBJ2-3; 8 nucleotides match TRBD2. Per the germline V gene, CDR1 is SGHRS and CDR2 is YFSETQ. The V segment lost 4 bases and the J segment 2 bases; nucleotides outside the gene matches: 9. The CDR3 loop spans 16 amino acids. CDR3 DNA sequence: TGCGCCAGCAGCCTAAATAGCGGGACGACCACAGATACGCAGTATTTT. Translating gives CASSLNSGTTTDTQYF. Full variable domain (rest looked up from reference TRBV5-1 and TRBJ2-3): KAGVTQTPRYLIKTRGQQVTLSCSPISGHRSVSWYQQTPGQGLQFLFEYFSETQRNKGNFPGRFSGRQFSNSRSEMNVSTLELGDSALYLCASSLNSGTTTDTQYFGPGTRLTVL.

This rearrangement joins TRBV29-1 to TRBJ2-1, with 8 bases that match TRBD2. This CDR3 is built from 14 residues. CDR1 SQVTM and CDR2 ANQGSEA come from the germline V gene. J was trimmed by 5 bases and V by 6 bases; bases with no gene match: 9. CDR3 in amino acids: CSVLTSGANNEQFF. The CDR3 nucleotides are TGCAGCGTACTTACTAGCGGAGCTAACAATGAGCAGTTCTTC.

The V gene is TRBV2, the J gene TRBJ2-3; tentatively, D is TRBD2 (6 bases). Trimming stripped 1 base from V and 4 bases from J, with 15 bases between. CDR1 is SNHLY, CDR2 FYNNEI, per germline. This CDR3 comprises 16 residues. This CDR3 is CASSEGRLVLSDTQYF. CDR3 coding DNA: TGTGCCAGCAGTGAAGGGCGACTAGTTCTGTCAGATACGCAGTATTTT.

J is TRBJ2-1 and V is TRBV6-5, with 8 bases lining up with TRBD2. This CDR3 has 15 residues. Germline V gene sequence: CDR1 MNHEY, CDR2 SVGAGI. After removal of 8 bases from V and 10 bases from J, the junction contained 16 bases not matched to a gene. CDR3 bases: TGTGCCAGCCCTCAAAAAGACGGGGGGGTGGAGGAGCAGTTCTTC. It encodes CASPQKDGGVEEQFF.

The chain links TRBV3-1 (or the pseudogene TRBV3-2) to TRBJ1-1; 7 bases align to TRBD1. V was clipped by 2 bases and J by 11 bases; unmatched bases: 8. Looked up from germline, CDR1 is LGHDT and CDR2 is YNNKEL (reference sequence). The CDR3 is made up of 13 amino acids. The CDR3 is CASSQSTGLGAFF. The CDR3, as DNA: TGTGCCAGCAGCCAATCGACAGGGCTCGGCGCTTTCTTT.